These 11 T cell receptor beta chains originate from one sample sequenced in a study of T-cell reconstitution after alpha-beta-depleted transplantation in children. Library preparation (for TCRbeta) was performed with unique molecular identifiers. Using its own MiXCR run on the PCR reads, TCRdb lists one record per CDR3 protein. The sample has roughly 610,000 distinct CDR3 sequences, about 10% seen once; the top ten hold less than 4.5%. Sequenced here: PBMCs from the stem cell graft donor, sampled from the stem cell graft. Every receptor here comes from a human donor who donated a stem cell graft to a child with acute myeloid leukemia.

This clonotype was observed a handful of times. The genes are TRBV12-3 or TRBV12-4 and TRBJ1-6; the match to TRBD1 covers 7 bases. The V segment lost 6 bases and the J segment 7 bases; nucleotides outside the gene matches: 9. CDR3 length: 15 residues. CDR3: CASRGTALGNSPLHF. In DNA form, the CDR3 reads TGTGCCAGCAGGGGGACAGCTTTGGGAAATTCACCCCTCCACTTT.

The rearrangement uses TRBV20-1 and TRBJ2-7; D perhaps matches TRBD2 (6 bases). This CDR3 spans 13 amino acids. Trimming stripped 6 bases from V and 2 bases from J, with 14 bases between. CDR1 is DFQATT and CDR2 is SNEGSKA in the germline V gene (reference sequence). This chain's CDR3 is CSASEGMPYEQYF. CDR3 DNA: TGCAGTGCGTCGGAGGGGATGCCCTACGAGCAGTACTTC.

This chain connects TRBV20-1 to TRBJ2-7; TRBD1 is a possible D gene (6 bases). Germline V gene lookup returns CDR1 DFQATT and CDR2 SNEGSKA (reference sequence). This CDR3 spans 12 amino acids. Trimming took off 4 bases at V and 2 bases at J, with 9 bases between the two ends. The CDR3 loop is CSANRETYEQYF. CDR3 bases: TGCAGTGCTAACAGGGAAACCTACGAGCAGTACTTC.

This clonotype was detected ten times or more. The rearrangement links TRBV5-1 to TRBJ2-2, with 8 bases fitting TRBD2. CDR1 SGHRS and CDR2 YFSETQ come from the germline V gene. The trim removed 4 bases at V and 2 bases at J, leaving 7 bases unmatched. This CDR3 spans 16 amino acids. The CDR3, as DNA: TGCGCCAGCAGCATATGGACTAGCCCCAACACCGGGGAGCTGTTTTTT. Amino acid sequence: CASSIWTSPNTGELFF.

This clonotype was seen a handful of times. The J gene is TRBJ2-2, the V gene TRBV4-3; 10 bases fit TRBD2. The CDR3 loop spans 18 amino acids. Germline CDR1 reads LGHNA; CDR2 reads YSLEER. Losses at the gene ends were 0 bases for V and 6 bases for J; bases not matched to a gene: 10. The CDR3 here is CASSQEIPLAGVPGELFF. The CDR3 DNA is TGCGCCAGCAGCCAAGAAATACCTCTAGCGGGAGTACCCGGGGAGCTGTTTTTT.

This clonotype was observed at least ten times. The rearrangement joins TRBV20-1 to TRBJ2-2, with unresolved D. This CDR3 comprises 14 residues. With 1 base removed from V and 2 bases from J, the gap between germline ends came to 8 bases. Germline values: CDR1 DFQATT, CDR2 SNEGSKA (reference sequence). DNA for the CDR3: TGCAGTGCTAGAGGGCAGCTAAACACCGGGGAGCTGTTTTTT. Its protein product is CSARGQLNTGELFF.

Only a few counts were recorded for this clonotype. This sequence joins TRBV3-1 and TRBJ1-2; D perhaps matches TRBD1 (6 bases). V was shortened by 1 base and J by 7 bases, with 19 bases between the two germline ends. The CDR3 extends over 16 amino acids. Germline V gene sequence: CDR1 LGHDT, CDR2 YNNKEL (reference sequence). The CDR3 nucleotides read TGTGCCAGCAGCCAAGTTATTACCTCAGGGGCGAGTGGCTACACCTTC. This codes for CASSQVITSGASGYTF.

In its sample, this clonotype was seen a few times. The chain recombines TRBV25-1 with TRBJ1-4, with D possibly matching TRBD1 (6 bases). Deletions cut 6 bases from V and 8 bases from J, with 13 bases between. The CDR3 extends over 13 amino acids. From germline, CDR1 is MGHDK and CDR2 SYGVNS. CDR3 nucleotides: TGTGCCAGCAGAGACAGGACAAGCGAAAAACTGTTTTTT. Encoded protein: CASRDRTSEKLFF.

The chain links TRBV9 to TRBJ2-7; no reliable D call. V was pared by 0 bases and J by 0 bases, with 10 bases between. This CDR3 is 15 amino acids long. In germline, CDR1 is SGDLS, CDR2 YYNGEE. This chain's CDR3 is CASSVGVQSSYEQYF. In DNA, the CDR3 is TGTGCCAGCAGCGTAGGGGTACAAAGCTCCTACGAGCAGTACTTC.

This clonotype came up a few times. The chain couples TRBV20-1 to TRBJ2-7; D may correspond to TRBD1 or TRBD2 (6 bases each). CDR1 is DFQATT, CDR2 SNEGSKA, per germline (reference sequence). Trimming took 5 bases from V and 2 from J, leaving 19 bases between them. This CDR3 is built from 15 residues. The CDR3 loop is CSAEGGERSAYEQYF. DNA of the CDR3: TGCAGTGCTGAGGGGGGCGAGCGGTCGGCCTACGAGCAGTACTTC.

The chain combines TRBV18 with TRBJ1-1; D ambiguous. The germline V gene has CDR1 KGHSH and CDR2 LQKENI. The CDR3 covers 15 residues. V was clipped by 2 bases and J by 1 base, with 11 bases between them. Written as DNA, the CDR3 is TGTGCCAGCTCACCAAATGGGTTGGCGAACACTGAAGCTTTCTTT. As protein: CASSPNGLANTEAFF.